The 14 T cell receptor beta chains below come from one sample, sequenced in a study of cytomegalovirus exposure and HLA in healthy donors. Primers included in the PCR were 60 Vbeta and 13 Jbeta primers. Sequencing was performed with immunoSEQ multiplex PCR; in TCRdb, only in-frame clones are kept and a portion is missing. The sample holds about 160,000 clones, 75% to 90% seen once. Specimen: PBMCs. Receptors were obtained from a woman younger than 30 in good health and CMV-seronegative.

V is TRBV9 and J is TRBJ1-1; no clear D gene. The V and J ends lost 3 bases and 3 bases respectively, with 12 bases between them. Germline V gene lookup returns CDR1 SGDLS and CDR2 YYNGEE. CDR3 length: 14 amino acids. CDR3 in amino acids: CASSARVVDTEAFF. CDR3 coding DNA: TGTGCCAGCAGCGCTCGGGTGGTGGACACTGAAGCTTTCTTT.

The table lists this clone with a count of one. The chain joins TRBV2 to TRBJ1-2; no clear D gene. The CDR3 consists of 13 residues. V was trimmed by 4 bases and J by 1 base, leaving 7 bases between them. CDR1 is SNHLY, CDR2 FYNNEI, per germline. The CDR3 reads CASSASVNYGYTF. Here the CDR3 DNA reads TGTGCCAGCAGTGCTTCGGTTAACTATGGCTACACCTTC.

J is TRBJ1-1 and V is TRBV2; D is perhaps TRBD1 (6 bases). V dropped 6 bases and J dropped 2 bases, with 13 bases sitting between them. This CDR3 is built from 14 residues. Germline V gives CDR1 SNHLY, CDR2 FYNNEI. In nucleotides, the CDR3 is TGTGCCAGCAGGAAGCCGGGACAAAACACTGAAGCTTTCTTT. Protein sequence: CASRKPGQNTEAFF. The full variable domain, completed using reference TRBV2 and TRBJ1-1, is EPEVTQTPSHQVTQMGQEVILRCVPISNHLYFYWYRQILGQKVEFLVSFYNNEISEKSEIFDDQFSVERPDGSNFTLKIRSTKLEDSAMYFCASRKPGQNTEAFFGQGTRLTVV.

The V gene is TRBV27, the J gene TRBJ2-2; D is possibly TRBD2 (6 bases). The CDR3 contains 14 residues. Trimming cost V 4 bases and J 5 bases, with 11 bases left between them. CDR1 is MNHEY and CDR2 is SMNVEV in the germline V gene (reference sequence). The CDR3 nucleotides read TGTGCCAGCAGTTCGGGGGTTCGGACCGGGGAGCTGTTTTTT. Translating it yields CASSSGVRTGELFF.

The chain uses TRBV7-2 and TRBJ2-1; 10 bases fit TRBD2. The CDR3 sequence is 15 residues long. With V trimmed by 6 bases and J by 0 bases, 2 bases remained unmatched. From germline, CDR1 is SGHTA and CDR2 FQGNSA. The CDR3 nucleotides read TGTGCCAGCAGGATAGCGGGGGGCTCCTACAATGAGCAGTTCTTC. Its translation: CASRIAGGSYNEQFF.

The rearrangement joins TRBV7-9 to TRBJ2-5; 8 nucleotides align to TRBD1. The J call is in doubt because the DNA end fits TRBJ2-7 better. The CDR3 runs to 17 residues. The germline CDR1 and CDR2 sequences are SEHNR and FQNEAQ (reference sequence). The CDR3 coding sequence is TGTGCCAGCAGCTCCGGTAGTGTATGGCAGGGGGCCGACGAGCAGTACTTC. Translating it yields CASSSGSVWQGADEQYF.

The rearrangement links TRBV5-1 to TRBJ1-1; no definite D call. Deletions cut 4 bases from V and 5 bases from J, with 15 bases between. Germline V gives CDR1 SGHRS, CDR2 YFSETQ. This CDR3 contains 14 residues. The CDR3 bases are TGCGCCAGCAGCAAAGAGTGGCGGGGAACTGAAGCTTTCTTT. This gives the protein CASSKEWRGTEAFF.

CDR3 region: CASSPIRGSRQETQYF. The CDR3 nucleotides read TGTGCCAGCAGCCCCATCCGGGGATCCCGACAAGAGACCCAGTACTTC. The genes are TRBV27 and TRBJ2-5, with D possibly matching TRBD2 (5 bases). Germline lookup yields CDR1 MNHEY and CDR2 SMNVEV (reference sequence). The length of the CDR3 is 16 residues. V was trimmed by 6 bases and J by 2 bases, leaving 19 bases between them.

The V and J genes are TRBV11-3 and TRBJ2-3; D gene unclear. CDR3 length equals 14 residues. Germline values: CDR1 SGHNT, CDR2 YENEEA. Trimming removed 1 base from V and 2 bases from J, with 7 bases in between. The CDR3 DNA is TGTGCCAGCAGCTTAGCTGGCATCACAGATACGCAGTATTTT. Protein product: CASSLAGITDTQYF.

The V and J genes are TRBV5-1 and TRBJ2-7; D might be TRBD1 (5 bases). V lost 2 bases and J 6 bases, leaving 9 bases between the germline ends. The CDR3 contains 12 residues. Germline V gene data show CDR1 as SGHRS and CDR2 as YFSETQ. The CDR3, as DNA: TGCGCCAGCAGCTTTCCCAGGGTCGAGCAGTACTTC. Translated, it gives CASSFPRVEQYF.

J is TRBJ1-1 and V is TRBV2, with 7 bases aligning to TRBD1. Germline CDR1 is SNHLY and CDR2 is FYNNEI. J gave up 10 bases and V 4 bases, and 9 bases lay outside the gene matches. The CDR3 extends over 13 amino acids. The CDR3 region is CASSVPGQSLAFF. The CDR3, as DNA: TGTGCCAGCAGTGTCCCGGGACAGAGTTTAGCTTTCTTT.

This clone has a handful of counts. The V and J genes are TRBV6-4 and TRBJ1-2; D might be TRBD1 (5 bases). The V gene's germline CDR1 is MRHNA and CDR2 SNTAGT. CDR3 length: 13 amino acids. V gave up 6 bases and J gave up 5 bases, with 13 bases separating them. The CDR3 loop is CASSAGSEYGYTF. The CDR3 DNA is TGTGCCAGCAGCGCAGGGTCGGAGTATGGCTACACCTTC.

The genes are TRBV29-1 and TRBJ2-7; 8 bases fit TRBD1. J was trimmed by 3 bases and V by 7 bases; bases with no gene match: 5. Germline V gene sequence: CDR1 SQVTM, CDR2 ANQGSEA. This CDR3 region has 12 residues. The CDR3 loop reads CSAGQESYEQYF. The CDR3 DNA is TGCAGCGCGGGACAGGAAAGCTACGAGCAGTACTTC.

This clone has a single count. The chain combines TRBV6-1 with TRBJ2-6; 9 nucleotides match TRBD1. The V and J ends lost 3 bases and 5 bases, in that order; junction bases with no gene match: 11. The germline V gene encodes CDR1 MNHNS and CDR2 SASEGT. The CDR3 spans 18 residues. CDR3 amino acids: CASSERDRDPLWANVLTF. For the CDR3, the DNA is TGTGCCAGCAGTGAGAGGGACAGGGACCCTCTTTGGGCCAACGTCCTGACTTTC.